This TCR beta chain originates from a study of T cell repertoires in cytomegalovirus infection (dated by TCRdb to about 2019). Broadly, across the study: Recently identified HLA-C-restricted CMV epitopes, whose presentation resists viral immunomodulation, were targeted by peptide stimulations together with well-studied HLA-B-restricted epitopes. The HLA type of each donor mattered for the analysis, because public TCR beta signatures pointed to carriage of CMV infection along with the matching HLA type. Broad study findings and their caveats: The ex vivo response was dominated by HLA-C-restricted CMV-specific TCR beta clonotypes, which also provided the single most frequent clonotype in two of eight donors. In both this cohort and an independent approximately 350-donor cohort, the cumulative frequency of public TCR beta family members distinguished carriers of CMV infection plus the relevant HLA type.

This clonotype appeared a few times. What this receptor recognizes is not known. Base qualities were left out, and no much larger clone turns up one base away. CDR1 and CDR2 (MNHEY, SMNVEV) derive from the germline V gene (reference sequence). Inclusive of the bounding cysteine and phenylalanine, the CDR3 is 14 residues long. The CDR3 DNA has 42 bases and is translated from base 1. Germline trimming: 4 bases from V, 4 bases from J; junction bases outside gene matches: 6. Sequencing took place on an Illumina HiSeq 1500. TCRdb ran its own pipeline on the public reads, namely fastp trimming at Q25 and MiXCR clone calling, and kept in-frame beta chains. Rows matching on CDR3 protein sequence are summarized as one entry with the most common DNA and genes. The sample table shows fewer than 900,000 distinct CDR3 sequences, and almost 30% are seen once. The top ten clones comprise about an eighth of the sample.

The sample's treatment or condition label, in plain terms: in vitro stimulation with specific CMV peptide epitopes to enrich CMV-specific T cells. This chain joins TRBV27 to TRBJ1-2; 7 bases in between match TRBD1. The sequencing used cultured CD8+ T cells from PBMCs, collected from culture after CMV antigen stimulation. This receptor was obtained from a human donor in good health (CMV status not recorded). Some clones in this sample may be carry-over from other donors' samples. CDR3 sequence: CASSSRTGVYGYTF. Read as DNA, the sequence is TGTGCCAGCAGTTCAAGAACAGGGGTCTATGGCTACACCTTC.